A single sample is the source of the 21 T cell receptor beta chains below, sequenced in a study of tumor and adjacent non-tumor tissue in lung cancer. TCRbeta libraries were built with three rounds of nested PCR, modified from ARM-PCR. TCRdb independently ran MiXCR on the multiplex PCR reads; one entry per CDR3 protein. Of about 110,000 distinct CDR3 sequences detected, about 65% appear once; the ten largest clones hold around 20%. No cell sorting was done before RNA was extracted from the tissue. More than 3 cm separated this lung sample from the edge of the tumor. Sequenced input: distant non-tumor lung tissue. All receptors come from a man between 60 and 75 years old with non-small cell lung cancer.

A word on this clonotype: The CDR3 does not end in the conserved phenylalanine or tryptophan, so this is likely a read error. CDR3 amino acids: CAANEATQGGMGEQFL. Here the CDR3 DNA reads TGCGCCGCTAACGAGGCCACACAGGGTGGCATGGGTGAGCAGTTCCTC. The rearrangement uses TRBV29-1 and TRBJ2-1, with D possibly TRBD1 on 6 matching bases. This CDR3 contains 16 residues. Germline CDR1 is SQVTM and CDR2 is ANQGSEA.

This CDR3 is CASMGSGGQRKQGYNEQFF. In DNA, the CDR3 is TGTGCCAGTATGGGATCGGGAGGGCAGAGGAAGCAGGGCTACAATGAGCAGTTCTTC. The V gene is TRBV6-6, the J gene TRBJ2-1, with 8 bases aligning to TRBD2. This CDR3 is 19 amino acids long. V shed 9 bases and J 3 bases; nucleotides not matched to a gene: 22. Germline loops: CDR1 MNHNY, CDR2 SVGAGI (reference sequence).

The chain links TRBV29-1 to TRBJ2-5, with D perhaps TRBD1 (5 bases). The CDR3 has 13 residues. The ends were cut back, 8 bases at V and 5 bases at J, with 18 bases in the middle. Germline-derived CDR1 and CDR2 are SQVTM and ANQGSEA. Here the CDR3 reads CSSGRTTSETQYF. The CDR3 DNA follows: TGCAGCTCAGGTCGGACAACCTCGGAGACCCAGTACTTC.

This clonotype came up many times. The V and J genes are TRBV6-5 and TRBJ1-2; 10 nucleotides agree with TRBD1. CDR3 length equals 15 residues. Germline values: CDR1 MNHEY, CDR2 SVGAGI. J was trimmed by 7 bases and V by 5 bases; bases with no gene match: 10. The CDR3 spells CASSPRPGTGVGYTF. In nucleotides, the CDR3 is TGTGCCAGCAGTCCGAGGCCGGGGACAGGGGTTGGCTACACCTTC.

With respect to this clonotype: The junction departs from the called germline gene at one end, perhaps through a read error. The chain recombines TRBV4-1 with TRBJ1-1, with a weak D call TRBD1 (5 bases). CDR3 length: 11 amino acids. Per germline, CDR1 MGHRA and CDR2 YSYEKL. This CDR3 is CANSQGTEVFF. DNA of the CDR3: TGTGCTAACAGCCAAGGGACTGAAGTTTTCTTT.

The chain employs TRBV20-1 and TRBJ2-3, with 7 bases that match TRBD1. With V trimmed by 3 bases and J by 6 bases, 6 bases remained unmatched. This CDR3 is 13 amino acids long. The germline V gene has CDR1 DFQATT and CDR2 SNEGSKA (reference sequence). The CDR3 loop reads CSARGQFSDTQYF. The CDR3 DNA follows: TGCAGTGCTAGGGGACAGTTTAGCGATACGCAGTATTTT.

The sample holds a few counts of this clonotype. One junction end does not reproduce the germline sequence, and a read error may be involved. The rearrangement uses TRBV12-3 or TRBV12-4 and TRBJ2-7, with unresolved D. The CDR3 has 12 amino acids. The CDR3 loop is CAGSLGLTVWYF. The CDR3 DNA is TGTGCCGGCAGTTTAGGCCTTACTGTTTGGTACTTC.

As concerns this clonotype: A much more abundant neighbour one base away suggests this may be a read error. The chain carries TRBV20-1 and TRBJ2-1; the match to TRBD2 covers 11 bases. The germline CDR1 and CDR2 sequences are DFQATT and SNEGSKA (reference sequence). The CDR3 has 15 residues. This chain's CDR3 is CSASTSGAKYNKQFF. CDR3 nucleotide sequence: TGCAGTGCTTCGACTAGCGGGGCGAAATACAATAAGCAGTTCTTC.

With respect to this clonotype: Given a much more abundant clone one base away, this may be a read error. The J gene is TRBJ1-6, the V gene TRBV7-9, with 7 bases matching TRBD1. There are 14 residues in the CDR3. Per the germline V gene, CDR1 is SEHNR and CDR2 is FQNEAQ (reference sequence). Trimming removed 5 bases from V and 11 bases from J; junction bases left unmatched: 9. DNA for the CDR3: TGTGCCAGCAGCACAGGGGATTACGGCCCACCCCTCCACTTT. Its translation: CASSTGDYGPPLHF.

Comments on this clonotype: Germline and junction disagree at one end, which may indicate a read error. The rearrangement joins TRBV20-1 to TRBJ2-3, with TRBD2 identical over 8 bases. The CDR3 is 15 residues long. The germline V gene encodes CDR1 DFQATT and CDR2 SNEGSKA (reference sequence). DNA for the CDR3: TGCAGTGCTAGGATGGGACTAGGGGGGACGGGAGCGCAATATTTT. Translation gives CSARMGLGGTGAQYF.

A remark on this clonotype: A read error is possible here, since a much larger clone lies one base away. This rearrangement joins TRBV5-4 to TRBJ2-1; 7 bases agree with TRBD2. The CDR3 totals 17 residues. CDR1 and CDR2 (germline): SGHNT, YYREEE (reference sequence). The chain's CDR3 is CANSFVTGRRNVNEQFF. CDR3 DNA: TGTGCCAACAGCTTTGTGACCGGGAGGAGGAATGTCAATGAGCAGTTCTTC.

Points on this clonotype: The germline gene is not matched at one end of the junction; a read error may be the cause. The rearrangement joins TRBV12-3 or TRBV12-4 to TRBJ1-2; D not certain. CDR3 length equals 12 residues. The DNA of the CDR3 is TGTGCCAGCAGTTCGGCGAACCATGGCTACGCCTTC. This encodes CASSSANHGYAF.

In this sample, this clonotype turned up many times. This sequence joins TRBV5-1 and TRBJ1-1; maybe TRBD1 (5 bases). The V gene lost 6 bases and the J gene lost 1 base, with 16 bases spanning the gap. The CDR3 is made up of 15 amino acids. Germline CDR1 reads SGHRS; CDR2 reads YFSETQ. Here the CDR3 DNA reads TGCGCCAGCACCGGGACCCGCCGGGGGAACACTGAAGCTTTCTTT. Translation gives CASTGTRRGNTEAFF.

V usage is TRBV5-1 and J usage is TRBJ2-2; no clear D gene. The germline V and J ends were trimmed by 0 bases and 2 bases, with 8 bases remaining between them. The CDR3 covers 15 residues. Per germline, CDR1 SGHRS and CDR2 YFSETQ. This chain's CDR3 is CASSLAQHNTGELFF. Written as DNA, the CDR3 is TGCGCCAGCAGCTTGGCGCAGCACAACACCGGGGAGCTGTTTTTT.

To note about this clonotype: At one end, the junction sequence differs from germline, possibly due to a read error. This rearrangement joins TRBV11-3 to TRBJ2-7; 10 nucleotides line up with TRBD2. This CDR3 has 15 amino acids. The germline CDR1 and CDR2 sequences are SGHNT and YENEEA. The CDR3 spells CVSRGASGSSYEQYF. The CDR3 nucleotides are TGTGTCAGTAGGGGGGCTAGCGGGAGCTCCTATGAGCAGTACTTC. Supplemented by reference TRBV11-3 and TRBJ2-7, the full variable domain reads EAGVVQSPRYKIIEKKQPVAFWCNPISGHNTLYWYLQNLGQGPELLIRYENEEAVDDSQLPKDRFSAERLKGVDSTLKIQPAELGDSAVYLCVSRGASGSSYEQYFGPGTRLTVT.

The table lists this clonotype with many counts. The chain is built from TRBV6-5 and TRBJ2-7, with D perhaps TRBD1 or TRBD2 (5 bases each). V lost 5 bases to trimming and J lost 4 bases, with 27 bases between them. CDR1 MNHEY and CDR2 SVGAGI come from the germline V gene. CDR3 length: 18 amino acids. The CDR3 coding sequence is TGTGCCAGCAGTGCTAGGGGTACGGGACGAATCAGTTGGTACGAGCAGTACTTC. Protein product: CASSARGTGRISWYEQYF.

As to this clonotype: This is likely a read error, given that the CDR3 carries no conserved phenylalanine or tryptophan at its end. J is TRBJ1-5 and V is TRBV6-1, with 7 bases that match TRBD1. Losses at the gene ends were 9 bases for V and 5 bases for J; bases not matched to a gene: 7. Germline-derived CDR1 and CDR2 are MNHNS and SASEGT. The CDR3 is 13 residues long. The CDR3 coding sequence is TGTGCCAGTAAATACGACAGGGATCAGCCCCAGCATTCT. As protein: CASKYDRDQPQHS.

The V and J genes are TRBV11-2 and TRBJ2-7, with TRBD2 matching 11 bases. The CDR3 is made up of 15 amino acids. CDR1 is SGHAT, CDR2 FQNNGV, per germline. J was trimmed by 12 bases and V by 5 bases; bases with no gene match: 15. The CDR3 is CASSPGLAGVYKRYF. CDR3 DNA: TGTGCCAGCAGCCCCGGACTAGCGGGTGTCTACAAGCGGTACTTC. Together with reference TRBV11-2 and TRBJ2-7, the CDR3 gives the full variable domain: EAGVAQSPRYKIIEKRQSVAFWCNPISGHATLYWYQQILGQGPKLLIQFQNNGVVDDSQLPKDRFSAERLKGVDSTLKIQPAKLEDSAVYLCASSPGLAGVYKRYFGPGTRLTVT.

The V and J genes are TRBV7-3 and TRBJ2-1; D call uncertain. The CDR3 has 11 amino acids. The germline V gene has CDR1 SGHTA and CDR2 FQGTGA. V was pared by 5 bases and J by 10 bases, with 9 bases between. CDR3 DNA sequence: TGTGCCAGCAGCAACGAAGGGGAGCAGTTCTTC. Protein: CASSNEGEQFF.

This clonotype was detected ten times or more. The chain employs TRBV7-8 and TRBJ2-2; D might be TRBD2 (5 bases). Deletions cut 1 base from V and 0 bases from J, with 12 bases between. The CDR3 is 17 amino acids. The V gene's germline CDR1 is SGHVS and CDR2 FQNEAQ. Here the CDR3 reads CASSLGIWGANTGELFF. DNA for the CDR3: TGTGCCAGCAGCTTAGGAATCTGGGGAGCGAACACCGGGGAGCTGTTTTTT.

Of note for this clonotype: The missing conserved phenylalanine or tryptophan at the end of this CDR3 makes a read error likely. The CDR3 here is CASSRQGGRETQYL. The CDR3 DNA sequence: TGTGCCAGCAGTCGGCAGGGTGGGCGAGAGACCCAGTACTTA. The chain joins TRBV12-3 or TRBV12-4 to TRBJ2-5; the D gene is possibly TRBD1 (5 bases). V dropped 5 bases and J dropped 4 bases, with 14 bases sitting between them. This CDR3 contains 14 residues.